This TCR beta chain was captured by sequencing in a study of PD-1 blockade in classical Hodgkin lymphoma. Clones were read by immunoSEQ multiplex PCR, and TCRdb kept only the in-frame ones, dropping some. The data contain about 16,000 clones, 85% of them singletons. Relapse after autologous stem cell transplantation occurred in every patient, and brentuximab vedotin exposure varied. Magnetic negative selection purified CD4+ T cells from thawed PBMCs. Between the trimmed V and J ends, which lost 3 bases and 3 bases, there was a span of 11 bases. The CDR3 loop spans 14 amino acids. Looked up from germline, CDR1 is KGHSH and CDR2 is LQKENI.

This receptor was identified in a human donor with classical Hodgkin lymphoma. Material: CD4+ T cells from blood, obtained at baseline. The chain joins TRBV18 to TRBJ1-1, with a possible D match to TRBD1 (6 bases). CDR3 region: CASSPPGGHTEAFF. The CDR3 DNA sequence: TGTGCCAGCTCACCGCCCGGGGGCCACACTGAAGCTTTCTTT.